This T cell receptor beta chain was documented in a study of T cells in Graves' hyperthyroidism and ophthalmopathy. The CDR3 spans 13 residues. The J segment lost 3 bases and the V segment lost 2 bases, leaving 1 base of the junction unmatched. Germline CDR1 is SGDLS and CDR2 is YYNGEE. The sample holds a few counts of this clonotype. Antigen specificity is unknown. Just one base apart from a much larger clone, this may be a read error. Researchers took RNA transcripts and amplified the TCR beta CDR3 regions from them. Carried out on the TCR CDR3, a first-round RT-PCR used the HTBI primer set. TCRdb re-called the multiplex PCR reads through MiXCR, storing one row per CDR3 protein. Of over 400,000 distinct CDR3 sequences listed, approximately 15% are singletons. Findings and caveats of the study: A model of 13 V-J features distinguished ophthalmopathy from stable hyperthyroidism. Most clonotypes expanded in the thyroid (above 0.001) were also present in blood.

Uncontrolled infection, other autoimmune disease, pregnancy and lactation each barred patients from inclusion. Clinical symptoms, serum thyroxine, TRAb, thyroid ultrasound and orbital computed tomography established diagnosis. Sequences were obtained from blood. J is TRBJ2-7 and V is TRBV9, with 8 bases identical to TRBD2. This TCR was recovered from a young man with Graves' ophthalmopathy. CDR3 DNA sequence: TGTGCCAGCAGCGTCACTAGCGGCTACGAGCAGTACTTC. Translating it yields CASSVTSGYEQYF.